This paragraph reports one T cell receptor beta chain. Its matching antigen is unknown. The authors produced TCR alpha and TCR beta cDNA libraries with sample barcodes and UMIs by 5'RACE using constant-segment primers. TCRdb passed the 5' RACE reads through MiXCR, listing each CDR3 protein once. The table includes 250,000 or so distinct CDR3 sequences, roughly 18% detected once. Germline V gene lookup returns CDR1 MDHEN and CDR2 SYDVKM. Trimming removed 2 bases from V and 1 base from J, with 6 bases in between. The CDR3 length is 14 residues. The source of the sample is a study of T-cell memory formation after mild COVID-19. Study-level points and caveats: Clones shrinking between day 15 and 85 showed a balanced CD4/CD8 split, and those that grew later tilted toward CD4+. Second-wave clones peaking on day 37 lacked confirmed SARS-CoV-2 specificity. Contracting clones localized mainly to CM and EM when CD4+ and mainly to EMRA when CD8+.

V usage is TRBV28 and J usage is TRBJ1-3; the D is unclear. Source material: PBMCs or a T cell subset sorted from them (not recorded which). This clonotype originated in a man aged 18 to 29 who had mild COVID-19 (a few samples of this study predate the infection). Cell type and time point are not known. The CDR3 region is CASSLTTSGNTIYF. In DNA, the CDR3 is TGTGCCAGCAGTTTAACTACGTCTGGAAACACCATATATTTT.